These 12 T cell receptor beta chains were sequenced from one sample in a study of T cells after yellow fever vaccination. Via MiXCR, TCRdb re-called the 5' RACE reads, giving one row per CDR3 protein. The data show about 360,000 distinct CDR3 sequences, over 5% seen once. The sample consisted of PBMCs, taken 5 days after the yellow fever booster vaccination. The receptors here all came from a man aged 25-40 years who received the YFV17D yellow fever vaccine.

The CDR3 nucleotides read TGCAGTGCTAGACTTAGGTCGGGCGTGCAGTTCTTC. This encodes CSARLRSGVQFF. V and J are TRBV20-1 and TRBJ2-1, with D uncertain. V was shortened by 2 bases and J by 12 bases, with 14 bases between the two germline ends. Germline CDR1 and CDR2: DFQATT and SNEGSKA (reference sequence). The CDR3 is made up of 12 amino acids.

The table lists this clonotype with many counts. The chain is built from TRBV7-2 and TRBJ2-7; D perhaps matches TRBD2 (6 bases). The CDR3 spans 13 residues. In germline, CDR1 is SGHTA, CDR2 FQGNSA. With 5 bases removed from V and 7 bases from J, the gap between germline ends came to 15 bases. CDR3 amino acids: CASSPPGLREQYF. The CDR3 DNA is TGTGCCAGCAGCCCCCCGGGACTTCGAGAGCAGTACTTC.

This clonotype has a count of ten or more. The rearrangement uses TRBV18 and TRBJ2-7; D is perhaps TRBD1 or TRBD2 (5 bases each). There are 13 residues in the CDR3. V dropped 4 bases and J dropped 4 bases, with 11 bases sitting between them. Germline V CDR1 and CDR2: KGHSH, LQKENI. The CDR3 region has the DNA TGTGCCAGCTCACTTCGGGGCTTATACGAGCAGTACTTC. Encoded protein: CASSLRGLYEQYF.

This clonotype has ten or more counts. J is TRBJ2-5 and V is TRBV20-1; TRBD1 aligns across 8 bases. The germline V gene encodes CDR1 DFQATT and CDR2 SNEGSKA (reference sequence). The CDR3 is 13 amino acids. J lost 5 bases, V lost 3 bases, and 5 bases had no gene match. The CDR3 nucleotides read TGCAGTGCTAGTCCCAGGGGGCGGGAGACCCAGTACTTC. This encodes CSASPRGRETQYF.

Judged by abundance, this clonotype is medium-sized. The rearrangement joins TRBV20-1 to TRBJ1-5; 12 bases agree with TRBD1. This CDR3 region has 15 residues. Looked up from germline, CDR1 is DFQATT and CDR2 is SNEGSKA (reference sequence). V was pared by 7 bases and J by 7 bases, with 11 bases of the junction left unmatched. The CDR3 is CSVQGGQGAWQPQHF. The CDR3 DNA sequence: TGCAGTGTCCAGGGGGGACAGGGGGCTTGGCAGCCCCAGCATTTT.

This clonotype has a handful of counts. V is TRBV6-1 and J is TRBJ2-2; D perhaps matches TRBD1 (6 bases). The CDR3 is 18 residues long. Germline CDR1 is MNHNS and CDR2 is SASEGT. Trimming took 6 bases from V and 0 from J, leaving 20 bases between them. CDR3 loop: CASRRLDSRTTNTGELFF. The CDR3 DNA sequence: TGTGCCAGCAGGAGGCTGGACAGCCGAACTACGAACACCGGGGAGCTGTTTTTT.

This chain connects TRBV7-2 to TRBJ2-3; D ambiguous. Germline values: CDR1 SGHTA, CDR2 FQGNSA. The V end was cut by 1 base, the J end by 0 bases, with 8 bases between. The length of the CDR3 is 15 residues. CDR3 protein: CASSLGLSSTDTQYF. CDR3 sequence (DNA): TGTGCCAGCAGCTTAGGTCTGTCTAGCACAGATACGCAGTATTTT.

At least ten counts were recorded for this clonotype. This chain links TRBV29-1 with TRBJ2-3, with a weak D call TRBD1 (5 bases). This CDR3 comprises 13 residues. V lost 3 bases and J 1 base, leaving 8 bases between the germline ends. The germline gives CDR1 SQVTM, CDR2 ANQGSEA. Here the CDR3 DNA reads TGCAGCGTTGACTGGGGCGGCACAGATACGCAGTATTTT. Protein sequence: CSVDWGGTDTQYF.

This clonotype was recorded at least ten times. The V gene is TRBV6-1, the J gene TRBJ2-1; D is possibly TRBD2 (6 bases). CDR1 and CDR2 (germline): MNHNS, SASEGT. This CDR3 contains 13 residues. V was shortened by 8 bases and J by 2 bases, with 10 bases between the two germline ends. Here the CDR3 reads CASRRLAYNEQFF. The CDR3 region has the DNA TGTGCCAGCCGAAGACTAGCCTACAATGAGCAGTTCTTC.

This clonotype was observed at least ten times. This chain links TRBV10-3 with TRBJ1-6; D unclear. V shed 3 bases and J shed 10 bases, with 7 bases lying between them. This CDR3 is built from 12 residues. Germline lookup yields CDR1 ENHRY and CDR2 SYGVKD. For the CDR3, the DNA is TGTGCCATCAGTGAAGTAGGGTCACCCCTCCACTTT. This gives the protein CAISEVGSPLHF.

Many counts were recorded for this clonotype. CDR3 in DNA: TGCGCCAGCAGCTGGGTAGGGGATGAGCAGTTCTTC. It codes for CASSWVGDEQFF. The rearrangement links TRBV5-1 to TRBJ2-1; D might be TRBD1 (5 bases). Germline loops: CDR1 SGHRS, CDR2 YFSETQ. The CDR3 covers 12 residues. The ends were cut back, 3 bases at V and 8 bases at J, with 9 bases in the middle.

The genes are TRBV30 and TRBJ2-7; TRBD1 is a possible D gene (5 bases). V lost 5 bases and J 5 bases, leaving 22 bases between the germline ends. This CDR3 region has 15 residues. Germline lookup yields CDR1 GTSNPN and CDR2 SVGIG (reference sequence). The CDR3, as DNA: TGTGCCTGGTCCCAGCCAGGGAAAGTATTGCACGAGCAGTACTTC. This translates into CAWSQPGKVLHEQYF.